This TCR beta chain was captured in a study of cytomegalovirus exposure and HLA in healthy donors. Worth noting for this clone: Its cognate antigen is unknown.

Whole-study findings and limits: Cytomegalovirus-associated TCR beta chains were listed, numbering some 170. Rates of TCR association differed by HLA locus in a later analysis, with DRB1 highest and HLA-C lowest. Specific recognition of CMV antigens was confirmed in vitro for a few chains (all CMV-associated).

The CDR3 consists of 15 residues. Trimming shortened V by 4 bases and J by 6 bases, and 17 bases separated the two germline ends. Germline CDR1 SGHTA, CDR2 FQGTGA. PCR was performed using 60 Vbeta and 13 Jbeta primers. The repertoire was sequenced with immunoSEQ multiplex PCR; TCRdb's copy has only in-frame clones and lacks some. The sample records over 80,000 clones, over 65% being singletons. This TCR was sampled from a man aged 50-59 years in good health and CMV-seronegative. Material for sequencing was PBMCs. The rearrangement links TRBV7-3 to TRBJ2-3; tentative D call: TRBD2 (5 bases). Here the CDR3 reads CASSSSGGAGDTQYF. The CDR3 DNA reads as TGTGCCAGCAGCTCGTCCGGAGGAGCTGGTGATACGCAGTATTTT.